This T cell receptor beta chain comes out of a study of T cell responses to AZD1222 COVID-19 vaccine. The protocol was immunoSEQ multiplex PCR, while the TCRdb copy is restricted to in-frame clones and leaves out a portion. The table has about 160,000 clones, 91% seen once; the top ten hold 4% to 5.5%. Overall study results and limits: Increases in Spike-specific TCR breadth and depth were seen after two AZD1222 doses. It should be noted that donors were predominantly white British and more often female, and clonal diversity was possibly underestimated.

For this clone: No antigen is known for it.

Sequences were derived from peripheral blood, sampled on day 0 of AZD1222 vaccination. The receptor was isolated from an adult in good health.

The CDR3 bases are TGTGCCAGCAGCGTAACCGGGACAAACCCTGGAAACACCATATATTTT. Translated: CASSVTGTNPGNTIYF. The genes are TRBV5-8 and TRBJ1-3; D perhaps matches TRBD1 (6 bases). From germline, CDR1 is SGHTS and CDR2 YDEGEE. V was pared by 4 bases and J by 2 bases, with 16 bases between. The CDR3 consists of 16 residues.